The rows below give T cell receptor beta chains drawn from one sample of a study of blood T cells in healthy people across ages. Using its own MiXCR run on the 5' RACE reads, TCRdb lists one record per CDR3 protein. The data show roughly 1,500,000 distinct CDR3 sequences, with 35% to 45% seen just once and roughly 7.9% held by the top ten. The specimen was blood. These receptors all stem from a woman between 18 and 29 years old in good health. Both conserved end residues are part of each CDR3. The order of the fields is CDR3 protein, J gene, clone size, V gene. Part of the rows lack a size; the others show once, few, many or a class for expanded clones.

CDR3aa: CASSLYGGTSRLPSGNTIYF
j_gene: TRBJ1-3
abundance: -
v_gene: TRBV27

CDR3aa: CASQRGSSYNEQFF
j_gene: TRBJ2-1
abundance: few
v_gene: TRBV14

CDR3aa: CSARPNSANYNEQFF
j_gene: TRBJ2-1
abundance: few
v_gene: TRBV20-1

CDR3aa: CASSPTLLIAAAYNEQYF
j_gene: TRBJ2-7
abundance: -
v_gene: TRBV14

CDR3aa: CASSYTRQGHGYTF
j_gene: TRBJ1-2
abundance: -
v_gene: TRBV6-5

CDR3aa: CASSPRRGGFLYNEQFF
j_gene: TRBJ2-1
abundance: -
v_gene: TRBV21-1

CDR3aa: CAGSTASYEQYF
j_gene: TRBJ2-7
abundance: -
v_gene: TRBV30

CDR3aa: CASSLGTATMNTEAFF
j_gene: TRBJ1-1
abundance: -
v_gene: TRBV5-8

CDR3aa: CASSSRTGQPQHF
j_gene: TRBJ1-5
abundance: few
v_gene: TRBV12-3/TRBV12-4

CDR3aa: CASSSRWATGEREKLFF
j_gene: TRBJ1-4
abundance: -
v_gene: TRBV13

CDR3aa: CASKEQGADSPLHF
j_gene: TRBJ1-6
abundance: -
v_gene: TRBV6-5

CDR3aa: CASSSTGVTGELFF
j_gene: TRBJ2-2
abundance: -
v_gene: TRBV13

CDR3aa: CAAVRSGAKNIQYF
j_gene: TRBJ2-4
abundance: few
v_gene: TRBV12-3/TRBV12-4

CDR3aa: CASSFRLKYNEQFF
j_gene: TRBJ2-1
abundance: -
v_gene: TRBV11-3

CDR3aa: CASSYTGDLPGGYTF
j_gene: TRBJ1-2
abundance: -
v_gene: TRBV6-6

CDR3aa: CASSSGVGQETQYF
j_gene: TRBJ2-5
abundance: -
v_gene: TRBV7-9

CDR3aa: CSARVATSSIYEQYF
j_gene: TRBJ2-7
abundance: few
v_gene: TRBV20-1

CDR3aa: CSAPGREGPNIQYF
j_gene: -
abundance: once
v_gene: TRBV20-1

CDR3aa: CASGARVTGDQPQHF
j_gene: TRBJ1-5
abundance: -
v_gene: TRBV5-5

CDR3aa: CAIGPIASEQYF
j_gene: TRBJ2-7
abundance: few
v_gene: TRBV10-3

CDR3aa: CASSQSTAPQETQYF
j_gene: TRBJ2-5
abundance: many
v_gene: TRBV16

CDR3aa: CASSLLTASGEQYF
j_gene: TRBJ2-7
abundance: -
v_gene: TRBV5-1

CDR3aa: CASSLGAVGSTDTQYF
j_gene: TRBJ2-3
abundance: few
v_gene: TRBV12-3/TRBV12-4

CDR3aa: CASSSSGQGRWETQYF
j_gene: TRBJ2-5
abundance: few
v_gene: TRBV6-2/TRBV6-3

CDR3aa: CASTKGTDTQYF
j_gene: TRBJ2-3
abundance: many
v_gene: TRBV6-1

CDR3aa: CASSTGEWVYNEQYF
j_gene: -
abundance: -
v_gene: TRBV14

CDR3aa: CASSPGTSVYNEQYF
j_gene: TRBJ2-5
abundance: -
v_gene: TRBV4-1

CDR3aa: CASSEVSTDTQYF
j_gene: TRBJ2-3
abundance: many
v_gene: TRBV6-1

CDR3aa: CASSQPDWSSYNEQFF
j_gene: TRBJ2-1
abundance: few
v_gene: TRBV3-1